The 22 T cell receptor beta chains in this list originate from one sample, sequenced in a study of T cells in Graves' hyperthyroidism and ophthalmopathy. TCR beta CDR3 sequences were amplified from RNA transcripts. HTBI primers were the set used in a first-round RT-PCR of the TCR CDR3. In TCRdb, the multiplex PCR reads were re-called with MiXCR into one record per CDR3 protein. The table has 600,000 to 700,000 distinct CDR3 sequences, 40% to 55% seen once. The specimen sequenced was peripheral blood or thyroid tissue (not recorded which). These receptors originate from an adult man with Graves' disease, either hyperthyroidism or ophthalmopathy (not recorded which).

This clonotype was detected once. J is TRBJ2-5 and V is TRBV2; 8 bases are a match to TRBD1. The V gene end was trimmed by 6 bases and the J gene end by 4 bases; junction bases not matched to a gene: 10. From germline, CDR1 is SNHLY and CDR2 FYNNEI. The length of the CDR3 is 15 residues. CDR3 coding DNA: TGTGCCAGCAGAGACCGGGACAGGCAGGGAGAGACCCAGTACTTC. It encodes CASRDRDRQGETQYF.

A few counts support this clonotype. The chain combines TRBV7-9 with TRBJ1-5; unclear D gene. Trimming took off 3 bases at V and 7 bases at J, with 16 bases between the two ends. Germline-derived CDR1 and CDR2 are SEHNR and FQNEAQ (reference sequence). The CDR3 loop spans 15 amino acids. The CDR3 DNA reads TGTGCCAGCAGCTTGGCCCCCTCGGTCGGGCAGCCCCAGCATTTT. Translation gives CASSLAPSVGQPQHF.

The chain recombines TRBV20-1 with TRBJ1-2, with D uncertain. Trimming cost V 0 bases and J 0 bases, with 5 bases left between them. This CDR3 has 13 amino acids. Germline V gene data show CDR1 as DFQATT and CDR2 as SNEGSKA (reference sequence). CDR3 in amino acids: CSAREVSNYGYTF. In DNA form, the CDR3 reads TGCAGTGCTAGAGAAGTTTCTAACTATGGCTACACCTTC.

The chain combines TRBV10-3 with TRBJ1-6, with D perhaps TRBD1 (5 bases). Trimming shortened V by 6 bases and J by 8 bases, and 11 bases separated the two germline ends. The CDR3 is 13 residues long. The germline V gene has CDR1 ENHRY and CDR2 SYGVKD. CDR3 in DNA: TGTGCCATCAGGCAGGGCGAGTATTCACCCCTCCACTTT. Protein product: CAIRQGEYSPLHF.

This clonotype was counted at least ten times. The CDR3 DNA is TGCAGTGCTAGAGAGGTAGGGCAGGGAGACCAGCCCCAGCATTTT. Residues: CSAREVGQGDQPQHF. This chain connects TRBV20-1 to TRBJ1-5; tentatively, D is TRBD1 (5 bases). V lost 0 bases and J 7 bases, leaving 16 bases between the germline ends. Looked up from germline, CDR1 is DFQATT and CDR2 is SNEGSKA (reference sequence). The CDR3 runs to 15 residues.

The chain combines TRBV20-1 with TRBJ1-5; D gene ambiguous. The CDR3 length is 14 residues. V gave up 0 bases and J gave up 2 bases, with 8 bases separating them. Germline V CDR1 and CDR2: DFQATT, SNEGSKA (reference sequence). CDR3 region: CSAREGNGNQPQHF. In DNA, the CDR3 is TGCAGTGCTAGAGAAGGGAACGGCAATCAGCCCCAGCATTTT.

The CDR3 DNA follows: TGCAGCGCGGGACAGTCACATCAGCCCCAGCATTTT. The encoded protein is CSAGQSHQPQHF. The chain recombines TRBV29-1 with TRBJ1-5, with 7 bases fitting TRBD1. CDR3 size: 12 residues. Trimming removed 7 bases from V and 5 bases from J; junction bases left unmatched: 5. Germline V lookup: CDR1 SQVTM, CDR2 ANQGSEA.

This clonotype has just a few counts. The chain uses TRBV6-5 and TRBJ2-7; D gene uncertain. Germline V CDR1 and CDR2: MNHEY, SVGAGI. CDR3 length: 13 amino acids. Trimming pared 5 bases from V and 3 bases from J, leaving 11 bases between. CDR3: CASSEVGRYEQYF. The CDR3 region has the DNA TGTGCCAGCAGTGAAGTGGGCCGCTACGAGCAGTACTTC.

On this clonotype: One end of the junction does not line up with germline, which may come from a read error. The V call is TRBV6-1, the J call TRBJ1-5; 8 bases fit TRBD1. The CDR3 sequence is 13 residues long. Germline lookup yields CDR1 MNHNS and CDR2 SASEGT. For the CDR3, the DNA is TGTGCCAACAGTTACGACAGGGGTCAGCCCCAGCATTTT. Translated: CANSYDRGQPQHF.

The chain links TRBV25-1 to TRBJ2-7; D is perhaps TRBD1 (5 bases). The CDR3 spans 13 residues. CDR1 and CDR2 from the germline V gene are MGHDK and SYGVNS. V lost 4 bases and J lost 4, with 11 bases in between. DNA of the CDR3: TGTGCCAGCAGTGGGCAGGGCGTTTACGAGCAGTACTTC. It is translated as CASSGQGVYEQYF.

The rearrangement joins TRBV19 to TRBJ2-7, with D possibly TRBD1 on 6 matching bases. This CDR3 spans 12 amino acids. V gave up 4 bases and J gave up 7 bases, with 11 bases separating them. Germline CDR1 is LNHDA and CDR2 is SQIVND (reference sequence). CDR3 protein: CASSTGAAEQYF. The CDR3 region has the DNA TGTGCCAGTAGTACAGGGGCAGCGGAGCAGTACTTC.

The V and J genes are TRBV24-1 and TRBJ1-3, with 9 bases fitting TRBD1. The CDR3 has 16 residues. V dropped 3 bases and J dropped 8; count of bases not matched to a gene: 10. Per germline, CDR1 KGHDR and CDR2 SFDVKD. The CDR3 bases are TGTGCCACCAGTGATACCTCGACAGGGGGTGACGACACCATATATTTT. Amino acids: CATSDTSTGGDDTIYF.

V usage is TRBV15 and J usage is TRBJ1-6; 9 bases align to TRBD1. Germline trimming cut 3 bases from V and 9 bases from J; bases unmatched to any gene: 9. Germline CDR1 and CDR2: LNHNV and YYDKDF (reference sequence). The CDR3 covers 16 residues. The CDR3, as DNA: TGTGCCACCAGCAGTGCGGGACAGGGTGGAGGTTCACCCCTCCACTTT. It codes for CATSSAGQGGGSPLHF.

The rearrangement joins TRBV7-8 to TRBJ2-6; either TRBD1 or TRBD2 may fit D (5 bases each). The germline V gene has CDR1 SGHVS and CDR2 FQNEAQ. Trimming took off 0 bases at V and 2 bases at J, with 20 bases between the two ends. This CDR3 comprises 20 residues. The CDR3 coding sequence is TGTGCCAGCAGCTTAGCAGGGACCAATCCGCTAGCTCCTGGGGCCAACGTCCTGACTTTC. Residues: CASSLAGTNPLAPGANVLTF. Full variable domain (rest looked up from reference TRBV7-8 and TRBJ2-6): GAGVSQSPRYKVAKRGQDVALRCDPISGHVSLFWYQQALGQGPEFLTYFQNEAQLDKSGLPSDRFFAERPEGSVSTLKIQRTQQEDSAVYLCASSLAGTNPLAPGANVLTFGAGSRLTVL.

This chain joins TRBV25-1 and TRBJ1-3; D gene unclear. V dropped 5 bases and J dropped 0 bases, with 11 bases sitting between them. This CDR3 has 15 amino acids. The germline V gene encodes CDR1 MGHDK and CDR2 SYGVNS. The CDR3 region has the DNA TGTGCCAGCAGTTCCCAGGAAAGCTCTGGAAACACCATATATTTT. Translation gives CASSSQESSGNTIYF.

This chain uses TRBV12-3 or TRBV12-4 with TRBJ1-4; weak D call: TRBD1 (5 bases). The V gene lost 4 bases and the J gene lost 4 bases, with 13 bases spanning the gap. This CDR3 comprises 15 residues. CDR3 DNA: TGTGCCAGCAGTTACATAGGGGAGCGTAATGAAAAACTGTTTTTT. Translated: CASSYIGERNEKLFF.

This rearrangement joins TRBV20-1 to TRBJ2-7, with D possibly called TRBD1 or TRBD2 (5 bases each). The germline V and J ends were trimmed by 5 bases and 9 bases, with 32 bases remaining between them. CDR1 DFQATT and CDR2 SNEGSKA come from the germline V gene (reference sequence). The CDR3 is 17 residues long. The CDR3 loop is CSAEPGPAITPYYVQYF. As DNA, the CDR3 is TGCAGTGCTGAACCGGGACCCGCAATCACCCCCTACTATGTGCAGTACTTC.

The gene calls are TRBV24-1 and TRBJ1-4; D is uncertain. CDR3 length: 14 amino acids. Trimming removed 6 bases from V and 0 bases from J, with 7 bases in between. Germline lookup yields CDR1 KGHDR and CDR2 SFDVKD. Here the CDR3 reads CATSKDATNEKLFF. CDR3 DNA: TGTGCCACCAGTAAGGACGCAACTAATGAAAAACTGTTTTTT.

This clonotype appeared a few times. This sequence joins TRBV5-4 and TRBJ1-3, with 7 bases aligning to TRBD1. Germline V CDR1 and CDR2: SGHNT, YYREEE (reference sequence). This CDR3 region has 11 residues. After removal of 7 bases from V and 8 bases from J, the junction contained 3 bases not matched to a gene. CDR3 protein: CASSGGDTIYF. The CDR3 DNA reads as TGTGCCAGCTCAGGGGGAGACACCATATATTTT.

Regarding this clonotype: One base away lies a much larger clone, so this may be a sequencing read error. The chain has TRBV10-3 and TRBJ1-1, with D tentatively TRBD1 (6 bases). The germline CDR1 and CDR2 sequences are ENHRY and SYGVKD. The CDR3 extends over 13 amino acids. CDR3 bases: TGTGCCATCAGTGTTACAGGGCGTACTGAAGCTTCCTTT. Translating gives CAISVTGRTEASF.

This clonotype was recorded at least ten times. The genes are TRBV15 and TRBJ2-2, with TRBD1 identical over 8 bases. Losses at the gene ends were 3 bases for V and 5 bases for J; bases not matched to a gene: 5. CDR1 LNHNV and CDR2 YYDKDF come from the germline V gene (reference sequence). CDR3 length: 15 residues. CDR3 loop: CATSSGQGGTGELFF. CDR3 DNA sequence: TGTGCCACCAGCAGTGGACAGGGAGGTACCGGGGAGCTGTTTTTT.

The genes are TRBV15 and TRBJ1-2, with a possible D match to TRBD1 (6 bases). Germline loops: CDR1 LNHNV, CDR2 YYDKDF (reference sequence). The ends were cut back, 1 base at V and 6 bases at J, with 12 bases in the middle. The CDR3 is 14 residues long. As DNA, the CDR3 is TGTGCCACCAGCAGAGGGGACATGGGCCATGGCTACACCTTC. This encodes CATSRGDMGHGYTF.